This passage covers 26 T cell receptor beta chains from one sample sequenced in a study of CD8 T cells in ankylosing spondylitis. Via MiXCR, TCRdb re-called the 5' RACE reads, giving one row per CDR3 protein. This sample has 230,000 or so distinct CDR3 sequences, with 15% to 20% found just once. The source material was blood, either unsorted or a sorted T cell fraction (not recorded which). These receptors were obtained from a male donor with ankylosing spondylitis or in good health (not recorded which).

This clonotype turned up a few times. V and J are TRBV6-1 and TRBJ1-5, with D possibly matching TRBD1 (6 bases). CDR1 is MNHNS, CDR2 SASEGT, per germline. The ends were cut back, 6 bases at V and 0 bases at J, with 18 bases in the middle. The CDR3 loop spans 17 amino acids. CDR3 sequence: CASSDLGQRYSNQPQHF. CDR3 nucleotide sequence: TGTGCCAGCAGCGACCTCGGACAGCGTTATAGCAATCAGCCCCAGCATTTT.

V gene TRBV12-3 or TRBV12-4 combines with J gene TRBJ2-5; 8 nucleotides agree with TRBD1. V dropped 8 bases and J dropped 4; count of bases not matched to a gene: 15. This CDR3 is built from 16 residues. As DNA, the CDR3 is TGTGCCAGCTGCGACACAGGGGGAGTAGCCGGAGAGACCCAGTACTTC. As protein: CASCDTGGVAGETQYF.

The chain couples TRBV5-1 to TRBJ1-1, with 10 nucleotides matching TRBD1. CDR1 SGHRS and CDR2 YFSETQ come from the germline V gene. The CDR3 has 15 amino acids. The V segment lost 2 bases and the J segment 4 bases; nucleotides outside the gene matches: 5. The CDR3 sequence is CASSLPDRGITEAFF. CDR3 sequence (DNA): TGCGCCAGCAGCTTACCGGACAGGGGGATCACTGAAGCTTTCTTT.

This clonotype was seen more than once but under ten times. The chain recombines TRBV7-6 with TRBJ2-2; 15 bases match TRBD2. CDR3 size: 15 residues. CDR1 SGHVS and CDR2 FNYEAQ come from the germline V gene. J gave up 9 bases and V 5 bases, and 4 bases lay outside the gene matches. DNA of the CDR3: TGTGCCAGCAGCCCGGGACTAGCGGGAGGATGGGAGCTGTTTTTT. This translates into CASSPGLAGGWELFF.

This clonotype was seen a few times. V usage is TRBV19 and J usage is TRBJ2-1; the match to TRBD2 covers 10 bases. The CDR3 loop spans 16 amino acids. Per germline, CDR1 LNHDA and CDR2 SQIVND (reference sequence). V lost 5 bases and J lost 7; bases outside the gene matches: 11. The CDR3 loop reads CASSPLAGMGRNEQFF. The DNA of the CDR3 is TGTGCCAGTAGTCCACTAGCGGGAATGGGGCGTAATGAGCAGTTCTTC.

The chain has TRBV21-1 and TRBJ2-7; TRBD2 is the table's D call, not checked against the DNA. TRBV21-1 is designated a pseudogene. This CDR3 has 18 amino acids. The CDR3 sequence: CASSKGLAGARISYEQYF. In DNA, the CDR3 is TGTGCCAGCAGCAAGGGACTAGCGGGAGCCCGAATCTCCTACGAGCAGTACTTC.

There are a few counts of this clonotype. This chain links TRBV20-1 with TRBJ2-1; D gene uncertain. V gave up 2 bases and J gave up 0 bases, with 8 bases separating them. The germline V gene has CDR1 DFQATT and CDR2 SNEGSKA (reference sequence). This CDR3 is built from 14 residues. The CDR3 is CSARPSSSYNEQFF. CDR3 DNA sequence: TGCAGTGCTAGACCCTCAAGCTCCTACAATGAGCAGTTCTTC.

This clonotype was picked up a small number of times. The chain combines TRBV27 with TRBJ2-1, with D perhaps TRBD2 (5 bases). The germline V gene has CDR1 MNHEY and CDR2 SMNVEV (reference sequence). The V gene lost 8 bases and the J gene lost 10 bases, with 21 bases spanning the gap. This CDR3 contains 14 residues. The DNA of the CDR3 is TGTGCCAGCGGATGGCTCGGGCCCCCGGGGGAGCAGTTCTTC. It specifies CASGWLGPPGEQFF.

The chain joins TRBV12-3 or TRBV12-4 to TRBJ2-1; 10 bases are shared with TRBD2. The CDR3 totals 13 residues. J lost 9 bases, V lost 8 bases, and 7 bases had no gene match. CDR3 in DNA: TGTGCCAGCGGGCTAGCGGGAGTAGTTGAGCAGTTCTTC. It codes for CASGLAGVVEQFF.

This clonotype was counted many times. The gene calls are TRBV5-6 and TRBJ2-3, with D unresolved. Germline-derived CDR1 and CDR2 are SGHDT and YYEEEE. The ends were cut back, 0 bases at V and 2 bases at J, with 7 bases in the middle. This CDR3 spans 14 amino acids. CDR3 protein: CASSLDAFTDTQYF. Written as DNA, the CDR3 is TGTGCCAGCAGCTTGGATGCTTTCACAGATACGCAGTATTTT.

The V call is TRBV3-1, the J call TRBJ2-4, with 10 bases fitting TRBD2. J was trimmed by 6 bases and V by 5 bases; bases with no gene match: 13. Germline values: CDR1 LGHDT, CDR2 YNNKEL (reference sequence). CDR3 length: 17 residues. The CDR3 loop is CASSIKRASGSLNIQYF. In nucleotides, the CDR3 is TGTGCCAGCAGCATTAAGCGAGCTAGCGGGAGTTTAAACATTCAGTACTTC.

This clonotype was seen at least ten times. This chain uses TRBV2 with TRBJ1-6, with D uncertain. Germline V gives CDR1 SNHLY, CDR2 FYNNEI. V was pared by 2 bases and J by 4 bases, with 12 bases between. This CDR3 region has 16 residues. The CDR3 DNA follows: TGTGCCAGCAGTGAACCGCAGTCTTCTTATAATTCACCCCTCCACTTT. This encodes CASSEPQSSYNSPLHF.

The chain combines TRBV20-1 with TRBJ2-7; the D is unclear. Between the trimmed V and J ends, which lost 5 bases and 0 bases, there was a span of 11 bases. The CDR3 runs to 13 residues. Looked up from germline, CDR1 is DFQATT and CDR2 is SNEGSKA (reference sequence). The CDR3 loop reads CSALSKLSYEQYF. The CDR3, as DNA: TGCAGTGCTCTCTCGAAGCTCTCCTACGAGCAGTACTTC.

The chain carries TRBV29-1 and TRBJ2-7; D perhaps matches TRBD1 (5 bases). Germline V gene data show CDR1 as SQVTM and CDR2 as ANQGSEA. The CDR3 contains 10 residues. V was shortened by 2 bases and J by 6 bases, with 5 bases between the two germline ends. CDR3 coding DNA: TGCAGCGTTGAACAGGGCGAGCAGTACTTC. The encoded protein is CSVEQGEQYF.

This clonotype was detected only once. The chain is built from TRBV24-1 and TRBJ2-2; 9 nucleotides align to TRBD2. The germline V gene has CDR1 KGHDR and CDR2 SFDVKD. Trimming cost V 10 bases and J 5 bases; bases outside gene matches: 13. The CDR3 runs 16 residues. In nucleotides, the CDR3 is TGTGCCACGAGCCCAGGCGGGAGGGATGGAACCGGGGAGCTGTTTTTT. Its translation: CATSPGGRDGTGELFF.

This clonotype was observed a handful of times. It is unclear where the CDR3 begins or ends on the DNA, so no DNA is shown, and the CDR3 is as TCRdb lists it. V is TRBV21-1 and J is TRBJ2-7; TRBD1, the D gene given by the table, was not confirmed from the DNA. TRBV21-1 is reported as a pseudogene. Ends included, the CDR3 has 14 residues. The CDR3 sequence is CASRVGQGNDEQYF.

This clonotype has just a few counts. The V gene is TRBV29-1, the J gene TRBJ2-7, with 11 bases that match TRBD1. The CDR3 loop spans 13 amino acids. Germline V gives CDR1 SQVTM, CDR2 ANQGSEA. The ends lost 5 bases at V and 6 bases at J; junction bases unmatched: 6. CDR3 coding DNA: TGCAGCGTTACTGGACAGGGGGCCGCCGAGCAGTACTTC. It translates to CSVTGQGAAEQYF.

This clonotype was detected only once. J is TRBJ2-7 and V is TRBV6-5; TRBD1 might be the D (6 bases). The CDR3 has 11 amino acids. With 6 bases removed from V and 7 bases from J, the gap between germline ends came to 10 bases. Germline V gene sequence: CDR1 MNHEY, CDR2 SVGAGI. Here the CDR3 reads CASSHGQEQYF. The DNA of the CDR3 is TGTGCCAGCAGCCATGGACAGGAGCAGTACTTC.

V gene TRBV20-1 combines with J gene TRBJ2-3; TRBD2 agrees at 9 bases. V lost 3 bases to trimming and J lost 4 bases; unmatched junction nucleotides: 11. The CDR3 sequence is 16 residues long. Germline-derived CDR1 and CDR2 are DFQATT and SNEGSKA (reference sequence). As DNA, the CDR3 is TGCAGTGCTAGGGAAAGGACTAGCGCATTTCCAGATACGCAGTATTTT. It yields the protein CSARERTSAFPDTQYF.

This clonotype turned up a few times. The chain links TRBV29-1 to TRBJ1-2, with a possible D match to TRBD1 (5 bases). Germline V gives CDR1 SQVTM, CDR2 ANQGSEA. This CDR3 contains 14 residues. The germline V and J ends were trimmed by 1 base and 7 bases, with 16 bases remaining between them. This CDR3 reads CSVEGQTWGTGYTF. In DNA, the CDR3 is TGCAGCGTTGAAGGGCAGACCTGGGGGACTGGCTACACCTTC. Drawing the rest from reference TRBV29-1 and TRBJ1-2, the complete variable domain is SAVISQKPSRDICQRGTSLTIQCQVDSQVTMMFWYRQQPGQSLTLIATANQGSEATYESGFVIDKFPISRPNLTFSTLTVSNMSPEDSSIYLCSVEGQTWGTGYTFGSGTRLTVV.

The chain is built from TRBV7-3 and TRBJ2-1; a weak D match, TRBD2 (5 bases). The CDR3 totals 16 residues. The V gene's germline CDR1 is SGHTA and CDR2 FQGTGA. V lost 4 bases and J 8 bases, leaving 21 bases between the germline ends. The CDR3 sequence: CASSWGVTSHIDEQFF. The CDR3 DNA follows: TGTGCCAGCAGCTGGGGAGTCACTAGTCACATCGATGAGCAGTTCTTC.

The V and J genes are TRBV5-1 and TRBJ2-5; D not certain. The assigned J gene may be wrong: the sequence end matches TRBJ2-1 better. This CDR3 is built from 14 residues. Germline-derived CDR1 and CDR2 are SGHRS and YFSETQ. The CDR3 nucleotides read TGCGCCAGCAGCTTGGAATTGCAGCAAGAGACCCAGTTCTTC. Translated, it gives CASSLELQQETQFF.

This clonotype was seen a handful of times. The rearrangement uses TRBV10-3 and TRBJ2-1; 8 bases fit TRBD2. Trimming at V came to 6 bases and at J to 8 bases, leaving 9 bases not matched to a gene. This CDR3 contains 14 residues. Germline V lookup: CDR1 ENHRY, CDR2 SYGVKD. The CDR3 DNA sequence: TGTGCCATCAGCTCTAGCGGGCTAGTTTATGAGCAGTTCTTC. Amino acid sequence: CAISSSGLVYEQFF.

This clonotype was detected only a few times. This chain joins TRBV5-5 and TRBJ1-4; D is possibly TRBD1 (6 bases). Trimming removed 0 bases at V and 12 bases at J, with 15 bases between. The CDR3 loop spans 14 amino acids. The germline gives CDR1 SGHKS, CDR2 YYEKEE (reference sequence). CDR3 DNA sequence: TGTGCCAGCAGCTTGGGCGGCGGGGGCTGGGAACTGTTTTTT. Translated: CASSLGGGGWELFF.

This clonotype was observed at least ten times. The V and J genes are TRBV4-1 and TRBJ1-6, with 12 bases fitting TRBD1. Germline V gives CDR1 MGHRA, CDR2 YSYEKL. The CDR3 sequence is 18 residues long. J was trimmed by 6 bases and V by 7 bases; bases with no gene match: 13. CDR3 loop: CASNLPGQGASINSPLHF. The CDR3 nucleotides are TGCGCCAGCAACCTCCCGGGACAGGGGGCGAGTATTAATTCACCCCTCCACTTT.

The V gene is TRBV29-1, the J gene TRBJ2-7; D could derive from TRBD1 or TRBD2 (5 bases each). Germline CDR1 SQVTM, CDR2 ANQGSEA. The V end lost 3 bases, the J end lost 3 bases, and 15 bases lay between the germline ends. CDR3 length: 14 amino acids. The CDR3 DNA sequence: TGCAGCGTTGAGGGTTGGGACGGAGTCTACGAGCAGTACTTC. It yields the protein CSVEGWDGVYEQYF.